This is a list of T cell receptor beta chains from one sample in a study of cytomegalovirus exposure and HLA in healthy donors. Profiling relied on immunoSEQ multiplex PCR, and the TCRdb table lists in-frame clones only, not all of them. The sample carries 100,000 to 150,000 clones, approximately 75% recorded once. The sequenced sample was PBMCs. The receptors derive from a man aged 25-45 years in good health and CMV-seronegative. CDR3s include the opening cysteine and the closing phenylalanine or tryptophan. D genes are given only for firm matches. The listing skips clone size in some rows; elsewhere it reads once, few, many or a size class.

-	TRBV7-9	TRBJ2-1	TRBD2	CASSLAGRGAYNEQFF	TGTGCCAGCAGCTTAGCGGGGCGGGGGGCCTACAATGAGCAGTTCTTC
-	TRBV5-1	TRBJ1-5	TRBD1	CASSSGQSNQPQHF	TGCGCCAGCAGCTCGGGACAGAGCAATCAGCCCCAGCATTTT
few	TRBV27	TRBJ1-6	-	CASSLTRDNSPLHF	TGTGCCAGCAGTTTAACCAGGGATAATTCACCCCTCCACTTT
few	TRBV11-2	TRBJ2-5	-	CASSLVEETQYF	TGTGCCAGCAGCTTAGTAGAAGAGACCCAGTACTTC
-	TRBV29-1	TRBJ2-1	TRBD2	CSVGTSGGYNEQFF	TGCAGCGTGGGGACTAGCGGGGGCTACAATGAGCAGTTCTTC
-	TRBV7-8	TRBJ1-2	TRBD1	CASSSRRIRDSYGYTF	TGTGCCAGCAGCTCAAGACGCATCCGGGACAGCTATGGCTACACCTTC
once	TRBV11-2	TRBJ1-3	-	CASSSFDSSGNTIYF	TGTGCCAGCAGCTCGTTTGACAGCTCTGGAAACACCATATATTTT
-	TRBV19	TRBJ1-5	TRBD1	CASRRQGRGRSNQPQHF	TGTGCCAGTAGGCGACAGGGGAGGGGGCGTAGCAATCAGCCCCAGCATTTT
-	TRBV4-2	TRBJ1-5	-	CASSPQDGTNQPQHF	TGTGCCAGCAGCCCACAGGACGGAACCAATCAGCCCCAGCATTTT
-	TRBV10-3	TRBJ2-3	TRBD2	CAISEERGNTDTQYF	TGTGCCATCAGTGAGGAGCGGGGTAACACAGATACGCAGTATTTT
-	TRBV25-1	TRBJ2-3	-	CASSEYSGQVTQYF	TGTGCCAGCAGTGAATACTCGGGACAAGTCACGCAGTATTTT
once	TRBV20-1	TRBJ2-7	-	CSASASREQYF	TGCAGTGCTAGCGCGTCGCGCGAGCAGTACTTC
-	TRBV2	TRBJ1-1	-	CASRDSYANTEAFF	TGTGCCAGCAGGGACAGCTACGCGAACACTGAAGCTTTCTTT
-	TRBV9	TRBJ2-7	-	CASSVVSGSYEQYF	TGTGCCAGCAGCGTAGTTTCAGGGTCCTACGAGCAGTACTTC
few	TRBV19	TRBJ1-1	-	CASSPHLRTEAFF	TGTGCCAGTAGTCCCCATTTGAGGACTGAAGCTTTCTTT
-	TRBV4-2	TRBJ2-5	-	CASSQGREETQYF	TGTGCCAGCAGCCAAGGTCGAGAAGAGACCCAGTACTTC
few	TRBV19	TRBJ1-3	-	CASSALTGSGNTIYF	TGTGCCAGTAGTGCCCTGACAGGCTCTGGAAACACCATATATTTT
once	TRBV9	TRBJ1-2	-	CASSGGFNYGYTF	TGTGCCAGCAGCGGAGGGTTTAACTATGGCTACACCTTC
-	TRBV5-1	TRBJ2-3	TRBD1	CASSRDRRLTDTQYF	TGCGCCAGCAGCCGGGACAGACGCCTTACAGATACGCAGTATTTT
-	TRBV27	TRBJ2-2	TRBD2	CASSFVAGDNTGELFF	TGTGCCAGCAGTTTTGTCGCGGGGGATAACACCGGGGAGCTGTTTTTT
-	TRBV27	TRBJ2-7	TRBD1	CASSFGTVYEQYF	TGTGCCAGCAGTTTTGGGACAGTCTACGAGCAGTACTTC
-	TRBV6-6	TRBJ2-1	TRBD1	CASSPRRGLGNEQFF	TGTGCCAGCAGTCCCCGAAGGGGGCTAGGCAATGAGCAGTTCTTC
-	TRBV27	TRBJ1-2	-	CASSLIPGANNGYTF	TGTGCCAGCAGTTTAATCCCAGGGGCGAACAATGGCTACACCTTC
-	TRBV2	TRBJ1-2	-	CASGGSRVVLSGYTF	TGTGCCAGCGGGGGGAGCAGGGTTGTATTAAGTGGCTACACCTTC
-	TRBV5-6	TRBJ2-7	-	CASSLVEEVGYEQYF	TGTGCCAGCAGCTTGGTAGAAGAGGTGGGCTACGAGCAGTACTTC
-	TRBV9	TRBJ2-7	TRBD1	CASSTGGSYEQYF	TGTGCCAGCAGCACAGGGGGTTCCTACGAGCAGTACTTC
-	TRBV21-1	TRBJ1-1	-	CASSTRGHPNTEAFF	TGTGCCAGCAGCACCAGAGGGCACCCGAACACTGAAGCTTTCTTT
once	TRBV4-2	TRBJ1-4	TRBD1	CASSQDGQGNEKLFF	TGTGCCAGCAGCCAAGATGGACAGGGAAATGAAAAACTGTTTTTT
once	TRBV29-1	TRBJ1-1	-	CSVEVGRERVNTEAFF	TGCAGCGTTGAGGTCGGCCGGGAAAGGGTGAACACTGAAGCTTTCTTT
-	TRBV11-3	TRBJ2-5	TRBD2	CASSPDAGKLAANTQYF	TGTGCCAGCAGCCCCGACGCTGGGAAACTAGCGGCCAACACCCAGTACTTC
-	TRBV2	TRBJ1-2	-	CASSELQAAFDGYTF	TGTGCCAGCAGTGAATTGCAGGCCGCCTTCGACGGCTACACCTTC
-	TRBV19	TRBJ1-1	-	CASSIAFLAFF	TGTGCCAGTAGTATAGCGTTCTTGGCTTTCTTT
-	TRBV27	TRBJ2-7	TRBD1	CASSKTGGISYEQYF	TGTGCCAGCAGCAAGACAGGGGGGATCTCCTACGAGCAGTACTTC
-	TRBV25-1	TRBJ1-1	-	CASNTGLNTEAFF	TGTGCCAGCAATACAGGGTTGAACACTGAAGCTTTCTTT
once	TRBV15	TRBJ2-7	-	CATSREGTSTYEQYF	TGTGCCACCAGCAGGGAAGGGACATCCACCTACGAGCAGTACTTC
-	TRBV5-1	TRBJ1-2	-	CASSATGLNGYTF	TGCGCCAGCAGCGCAACAGGGTTAAATGGCTACACCTTC
-	TRBV5-1	TRBJ2-1	TRBD2	CASSPGLAGDDEQFF	TGCGCCAGCAGCCCGGGACTAGCGGGGGACGATGAGCAGTTCTTC
-	TRBV2	TRBJ2-7	-	CASSDTPSYEQYF	TGTGCCAGCAGTGACACTCCCTCCTACGAGCAGTACTTC
-	TRBV10-3	TRBJ2-1	TRBD1	CAISGQGARTYNEQFF	TGTGCCATCAGTGGACAGGGGGCAAGGACCTACAATGAGCAGTTCTTC